Listed below are T cell receptor beta chains from one sample, sequenced in a study of T cell repertoires in cytomegalovirus infection. Antigen specificity for these receptors is unknown. TCRdb called the reads again in MiXCR, with one record for every CDR3 protein. The sample contains 900,000 to 950,000 distinct CDR3 sequences, roughly 30% of which appear only once. The specimen was cultured CD8+ T cells from PBMCs, collected from culture after CMV antigen stimulation. Receptors were obtained from a human donor in good health (CMV status not recorded). Some clones in this sample may be carry-over from other donors' samples. The CDR3 runs from the conserved cysteine through the conserved F or W. Each record gives: CDR3 DNA, CDR3 protein, J gene, clone size, V gene, D gene. A D gene is named only where the DNA matches it firmly. Rows give clone size only sometimes, using once, few, many, or a class for an expanded clone.

DNA: TGTGCCAGCAGGTTGCCCGGGTTGACGGGGAACACTGAAGCTTTCTTT
CDR3: CASRLPGLTGNTEAFF
J: TRBJ1-1
size: .
V: TRBV7-9
D: .

DNA: TGTGCCAGCAGCAATTCACAGGTCTATGGCTACACCTTC
CDR3: CASSNSQVYGYTF
J: TRBJ1-2
size: .
V: TRBV11-2
D: .

DNA: TGTGCCAGCAGTTACTTGAGAGGGGACAGAAATCTTAGAAACACCATATATTTT
CDR3: CASSYLRGDRNLRNTIYF
J: TRBJ1-3
size: .
V: TRBV6-6
D: TRBD1

DNA: TGTGCCAGCAGCTTCCCCACAGGGGTCAATGAGCAGTTCTTC
CDR3: CASSFPTGVNEQFF
J: TRBJ2-1
size: .
V: TRBV25-1
D: TRBD1

DNA: TGTGCCAGCAGTTTATTGGGGGCTATCAACGAGCAGTACTTC
CDR3: CASSLLGAINEQYF
J: TRBJ2-7
size: .
V: TRBV27
D: .

DNA: TGTGCCAGCAGTGAAGATCTTTGGGGTCGGGCTGAAGCTTTCTTT
CDR3: CASSEDLWGRAEAFF
J: TRBJ1-1
size: .
V: TRBV6-1
D: .

DNA: TGTGCCAGCAGCAAACCCCGGAGGCAAGAGACCCAGTACTTC
CDR3: CASSKPRRQETQYF
J: TRBJ2-5
size: .
V: TRBV6-6
D: .

DNA: TGTGCCAGCAGTTCCATGAAGGGCCAGGGGGCAGATACGCAGTATTTT
CDR3: CASSSMKGQGADTQYF
J: TRBJ2-3
size: many
V: TRBV27
D: TRBD1

DNA: TGTGCCAGTAGTATAGCCAGGGGGCCTCGGTTGAACACTGAAGCTTTCTTT
CDR3: CASSIARGPRLNTEAFF
J: TRBJ1-1
size: .
V: TRBV19
D: TRBD1

DNA: TGTGCCAGCAGCGCCAAAGGGGGACCCTATAATTCACCCCTCCACTTT
CDR3: CASSAKGGPYNSPLHF
J: TRBJ1-6
size: few
V: TRBV7-8
D: .

DNA: TGCAGCGTCCACCGCATGAACACCGGGGAGCTGTTTTTT
CDR3: CSVHRMNTGELFF
J: TRBJ2-2
size: few
V: TRBV29-1
D: .

DNA: TGTGCCAGCAGGGAGGACTCGGGACCCTCCGCTGGGCAGTTCTTC
CDR3: CASREDSGPSAGQFF
J: TRBJ2-1
size: many
V: TRBV7-6
D: .

DNA: TGTGCCAGCAGCTTGGTGGGGGAACGGTCCATCTACGAGCAGTACTTC
CDR3: CASSLVGERSIYEQYF
J: TRBJ2-7
size: .
V: TRBV5-4
D: .

DNA: TGTGCCAGCAGCTTGGGGGGCTCGGGCAATCAGCCCCAGCATTTT
CDR3: CASSLGGSGNQPQHF
J: TRBJ1-5
size: few
V: TRBV7-8
D: .

DNA: TGTGCTTCCAAGCGGTACAGAGCTTTCTTT
CDR3: CASKRYRAFF
J: TRBJ1-1
size: .
V: TRBV19
D: .

DNA: TGTGCCAGCAGTTTGGGGGGGTTGGAGTATTTT
CDR3: CASSLGGLEYF
J: TRBJ2-3
size: .
V: TRBV27
D: TRBD2

DNA: TGTGCCAGCAGCTTCGGTCGGATGGGACAGGGGGCGAGAGGGACTGAAGCTTTCTTT
CDR3: CASSFGRMGQGARGTEAFF
J: TRBJ1-1
size: .
V: TRBV11-2
D: TRBD1

DNA: TGTGCCACCAGCCCCCCAGGGGAGATCACCGGGGAGCTGTTTTTT
CDR3: CATSPPGEITGELFF
J: TRBJ2-2
size: .
V: TRBV24-1
D: .

DNA: TGTGCCAGCAGTTACTCAGGACCCCAAAGGCTGGCCAACGTCCTGACTTTC
CDR3: CASSYSGPQRLANVLTF
J: TRBJ2-6
size: few
V: TRBV6-2/TRBV6-3
D: .

DNA: TGTGCCAGCAGTACTTACAGGGATGGTCGAAACATTCAGTACTTC
CDR3: CASSTYRDGRNIQYF
J: TRBJ2-4
size: .
V: TRBV6-2/TRBV6-3
D: .

DNA: TGTGCCAGCAGCCCAAGTCTAGATACGCAGTATTTT
CDR3: CASSPSLDTQYF
J: TRBJ2-3
size: .
V: TRBV27
D: .